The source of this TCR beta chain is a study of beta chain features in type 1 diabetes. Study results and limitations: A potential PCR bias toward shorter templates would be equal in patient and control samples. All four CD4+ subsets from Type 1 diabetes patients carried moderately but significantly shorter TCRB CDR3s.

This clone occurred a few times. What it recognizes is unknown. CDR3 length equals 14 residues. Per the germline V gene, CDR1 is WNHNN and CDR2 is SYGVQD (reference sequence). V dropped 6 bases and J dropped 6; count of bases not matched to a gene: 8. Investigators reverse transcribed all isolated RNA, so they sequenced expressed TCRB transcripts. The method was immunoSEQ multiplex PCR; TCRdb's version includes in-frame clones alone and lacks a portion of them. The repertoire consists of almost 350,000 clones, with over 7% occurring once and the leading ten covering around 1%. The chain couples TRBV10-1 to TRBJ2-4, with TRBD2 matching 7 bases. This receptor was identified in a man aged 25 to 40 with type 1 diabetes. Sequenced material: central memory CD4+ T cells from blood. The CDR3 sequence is CASSPGTNTNIQYF. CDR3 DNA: TGCGCCAGCAGCCCCGGGACTAACACAAACATTCAGTACTTC.